This paragraph reports one TCR beta chain. These data are taken from a study of OX40 agonist ivuxolimab in advanced cancers. The method was immunoSEQ multiplex PCR; TCRdb's version includes in-frame clones alone and lacks a portion of them. The table includes about 75,000 clones, 90% detected once. With 7 bases clipped from V and 4 bases from J, the junction kept 3 bases outside the gene matches. The CDR3 is 13 residues long. CDR1 is SNHLY, CDR2 FYNNEI, per germline. This receptor was taken from an adult with an advanced solid tumor such as melanoma, head and neck, liver or kidney cancer. Sequencing used CD4+ or CD8+ T cells sorted from blood, obtained in a trial of the OX40 agonist ivuxolimab. The V call is TRBV2, the J call TRBJ2-2; 7 bases fit TRBD2. The CDR3 sequence is CASMRESTGELFF. The CDR3 DNA is TGTGCCAGCATGCGGGAGAGCACCGGGGAGCTGTTTTTT.